A selection of T cell receptor beta chains follows, all from one sample in a study of cytomegalovirus exposure and HLA in healthy donors. TCRdb's table, derived via immunoSEQ multiplex PCR, lists solely in-frame clones and lacks some. Of approximately 140,000 clones detected, roughly 77% appear once; the ten largest clones hold 3.3%. Sequencing was performed on PBMCs. All receptors come from a man aged 40-55 years in good health and CMV-seronegative. The CDR3 runs from the conserved cysteine through the conserved F or W. Fields, in order: J gene, D gene, V gene, clone size, CDR3 protein, CDR3 DNA. A D gene is named only where the DNA matches it firmly. The listing skips clone size in some rows; elsewhere it reads once, few, many or a size class.

j_call: TRBJ2-5; d_call: TRBD1; v_call: TRBV2; clone_size: NA; cdr3_aa: CASSDSTGTEETQYF; cdr3_nt: TGTGCCAGCAGCGATTCGACAGGGACAGAAGAGACCCAGTACTTC
j_call: TRBJ2-7; d_call: TRBD1; v_call: TRBV10-3; clone_size: NA; cdr3_aa: CAVHTGGSYEQYF; cdr3_nt: TGTGCCGTCCATACAGGGGGCTCATACGAGCAGTACTTC
j_call: TRBJ2-7; d_call: NA; v_call: TRBV5-1; clone_size: once; cdr3_aa: CASSLVGGSYEQYF; cdr3_nt: TGCGCCAGCAGCTTGGTTGGGGGGTCCTACGAGCAGTACTTC
j_call: TRBJ1-1; d_call: TRBD1; v_call: TRBV7-9; clone_size: NA; cdr3_aa: CASRVWGTGNTEAFF; cdr3_nt: TGTGCCAGCAGAGTTTGGGGGACAGGGAACACTGAAGCTTTCTTT
j_call: TRBJ1-6; d_call: TRBD1; v_call: TRBV5-4; clone_size: NA; cdr3_aa: CASSPGQGYSPLHF; cdr3_nt: TGTGCCAGCAGCCCAGGACAGGGGTATTCACCCCTCCACTTT
j_call: TRBJ2-3; d_call: TRBD2; v_call: TRBV6-4; clone_size: NA; cdr3_aa: CASSDTSADTQYF; cdr3_nt: TGTGCCAGCAGTGATACTAGCGCAGATACGCAGTATTTT
j_call: TRBJ2-6; d_call: NA; v_call: TRBV7-2; clone_size: NA; cdr3_aa: CASSFSVGSGANVLTF; cdr3_nt: TGTGCCAGCAGCTTCAGTGTTGGCTCTGGGGCCAACGTCCTGACTTTC
j_call: TRBJ1-4; d_call: TRBD1; v_call: TRBV7-2; clone_size: NA; cdr3_aa: CASSLAGQGIEKLFF; cdr3_nt: TGTGCCAGCAGCTTGGCGGGACAGGGAATCGAAAAACTGTTTTTT
j_call: TRBJ2-5; d_call: NA; v_call: TRBV5-1; clone_size: NA; cdr3_aa: CASSFFLAHQETQYF; cdr3_nt: TGCGCCAGCAGCTTTTTCTTAGCGCACCAAGAGACCCAGTACTTC
j_call: TRBJ2-7; d_call: NA; v_call: TRBV27; clone_size: NA; cdr3_aa: CASSSYYGEQYF; cdr3_nt: TGTGCCAGTAGTTCGTACTACGGCGAGCAGTACTTC
j_call: TRBJ1-2; d_call: NA; v_call: TRBV6-5; clone_size: NA; cdr3_aa: CASSYYQAPNYGYTF; cdr3_nt: TGTGCCAGCAGTTACTATCAGGCACCTAACTATGGCTACACCTTC
j_call: TRBJ2-5; d_call: TRBD1; v_call: TRBV10-3; clone_size: NA; cdr3_aa: CAIRETGGGETQYF; cdr3_nt: TGTGCCATCAGGGAGACAGGGGGAGGAGAGACCCAGTACTTC
j_call: TRBJ2-1; d_call: TRBD2; v_call: TRBV7-2; clone_size: NA; cdr3_aa: CATAPGGSYNEQFF; cdr3_nt: TGTGCCACCGCCCCGGGGGGCTCCTACAATGAGCAGTTCTTC
j_call: TRBJ2-1; d_call: TRBD2; v_call: TRBV6-1; clone_size: NA; cdr3_aa: CASSIWGGNEQFF; cdr3_nt: TGTGCCAGCAGTATCTGGGGGGGGAATGAGCAGTTCTTC